This T cell receptor (beta chain) originates from a study of blood T cell repertoires in COVID-19. Study context: Samples taken during acute and convalescent COVID-19 were collected in the United States, Italy and Spain. T cells, B-cell-depleted T cells, or PBMCs supplied cDNA or gDNA.

Under the authors' procedure: Quantification of nucleated cells was approximated via reference gene primer amplification. The protocol was immunoSEQ multiplex PCR, while the TCRdb copy is restricted to in-frame clones and leaves out a portion. That table furnishes V, J and clone size, whereas the DNA furnished D and trimming. Of 100,000 to 150,000 clones listed, around 89% were seen once; the top ten hold about a tenth. Germline CDR1 is SGHNT and CDR2 is YYREEE (reference sequence). The ends were cut back, 9 bases at V and 2 bases at J, with 14 bases in the middle. This CDR3 has 13 amino acids. The sequencing input was peripheral blood. The receptor comes from a man aged 45-65 years with acute or convalescent COVID-19. The chain carries TRBV5-4 and TRBJ2-5; D perhaps matches TRBD2 (6 bases). The CDR3 coding sequence is TGTGCCACCCGTCGGAGGGGACAAGAGACCCAGTACTTC. Protein sequence: CATRRRGQETQYF.